Below are 24 T cell receptor beta chains sequenced from a single sample in a study of T cell responses to AZD1222 COVID-19 vaccine. Method: immunoSEQ multiplex PCR; TCRdb's copy keeps in-frame clones and lacks some. The sample includes some 22,000 clones, roughly 80% of them seen just once. Material: peripheral blood, obtained on day 0 of AZD1222 vaccination. The receptors derive from an adult in good health.

The chain has TRBV28 and TRBJ2-7; 10 bases agree with TRBD2. Trimming removed 2 bases from V and 5 bases from J; junction bases left unmatched: 6. The CDR3 runs 15 residues. The germline V gene has CDR1 MDHEN and CDR2 SYDVKM. The CDR3 nucleotides are TGTGCCAGCAGTTTAAGGGGACTAGCGAGTCACGAGCAGTACTTC. It is translated as CASSLRGLASHEQYF.

The chain combines TRBV30 with TRBJ2-7, with D unresolved. V was clipped by 2 bases and J by 1 base, with 9 bases between them. This CDR3 contains 13 residues. CDR1 is GTSNPN and CDR2 is SVGIG in the germline V gene (reference sequence). The CDR3 region is CAWSIGVSYEQYF. The CDR3 DNA follows: TGTGCCTGGAGTATCGGCGTTTCCTACGAGCAGTACTTC.

The chain carries TRBV6-4 and TRBJ2-1; TRBD2 matches at 7 bases. The CDR3 has 13 residues. The V and J ends lost 9 bases and 5 bases, in that order; junction bases with no gene match: 7. Germline lookup yields CDR1 MRHNA and CDR2 SNTAGT. The CDR3 spells CARGTTPHNEQFF. CDR3 nucleotides: TGTGCCAGGGGGACTACTCCACACAATGAGCAGTTCTTC.

The V gene is TRBV5-1, the J gene TRBJ2-7, with 7 bases fitting TRBD2. The germline V gene has CDR1 SGHRS and CDR2 YFSETQ. Trimming removed 4 bases from V and 1 base from J; junction bases left unmatched: 11. This CDR3 is built from 16 residues. CDR3 sequence (DNA): TGCGCCAGCAGCCTAACCTACGGGGGGATGTCCTACGAGCAGTACTTC. Translation gives CASSLTYGGMSYEQYF.

This sequence joins TRBV3-1 (or the pseudogene TRBV3-2) and TRBJ1-5; D unresolved. The germline CDR1 and CDR2 sequences are LGHDT and YNNKEL (reference sequence). The CDR3 is 15 amino acids. Trimming removed 1 base at V and 0 bases at J, with 7 bases between. In nucleotides, the CDR3 is TGTGCCAGCAGCCAAGGGCCGGATAGCAATCAGCCCCAGCATTTT. Translated: CASSQGPDSNQPQHF.

The rearrangement uses TRBV13 and TRBJ2-7; the match to TRBD2 covers 8 bases. CDR3 size: 14 residues. The V and J ends lost 5 bases and 2 bases, in that order; junction bases with no gene match: 5. Germline V gene sequence: CDR1 PRHDT, CDR2 FYEKMQ (reference sequence). CDR3 region: CASSPRLAPYEQYF. CDR3 sequence (DNA): TGTGCCAGCAGCCCACGACTAGCGCCCTACGAGCAGTACTTC.

The chain links TRBV28 to TRBJ1-2; D is perhaps TRBD1 (6 bases). Trimming removed 5 bases from V and 5 bases from J, with 12 bases in between. Germline assignment: CDR1 MDHEN and CDR2 SYDVKM. This CDR3 has 13 amino acids. In DNA, the CDR3 is TGTGCCAGCAGTCTGACAGGCGTTTATGGCTACACCTTC. Its protein product is CASSLTGVYGYTF.

The chain employs TRBV5-6 and TRBJ1-4; 11 nucleotides agree with TRBD1. This CDR3 has 13 amino acids. The germline gives CDR1 SGHDT, CDR2 YYEEEE. V shed 7 bases, J shed 8 bases, and the junction held 4 bases outside the gene matches. The CDR3: CASSGTGGEKLFF. Written as DNA, the CDR3 is TGTGCCAGCTCGGGGACAGGGGGGGAAAAACTGTTTTTT.

The rearrangement joins TRBV7-9 to TRBJ1-2; tentatively, D is TRBD1 (5 bases). The CDR3 covers 15 residues. Trimming took 10 bases from V and 4 from J, leaving 22 bases between them. CDR1 and CDR2 from the germline V gene are SEHNR and FQNEAQ (reference sequence). The CDR3 sequence is CATSLLEGLGYGYTF. As DNA, the CDR3 is TGTGCCACCTCTCTCTTAGAGGGGTTGGGCTATGGCTACACCTTC.

The chain has TRBV6-2 or TRBV6-3 and TRBJ2-1, with no clear D. The germline V gene has CDR1 MNHEY and CDR2 SVGEGT. This CDR3 has 14 amino acids. With 4 bases removed from V and 8 bases from J, the gap between germline ends came to 15 bases. The CDR3 DNA reads as TGTGCCAGCAGTTCCGGCATACAGAGGTATGAGCAGTTCTTC. The encoded protein is CASSSGIQRYEQFF.

J is TRBJ2-7 and V is TRBV28; 7 bases agree with TRBD2. This CDR3 comprises 15 residues. CDR1 and CDR2 (germline): MDHEN, SYDVKM. The junction had 10 bases not matched to a gene; V was cut back by 5 bases and J by 3 bases. The CDR3 region is CASSPRGAGNYEQYF. CDR3 DNA: TGTGCCAGCAGTCCCCGGGGAGCGGGAAACTACGAGCAGTACTTC.

In its sample, this clone was seen a few times. V usage is TRBV28 and J usage is TRBJ1-1; D is perhaps TRBD1 (6 bases). The germline CDR1 and CDR2 sequences are MDHEN and SYDVKM. The germline V and J ends were trimmed by 7 bases and 5 bases, with 11 bases remaining between them. The CDR3 loop spans 12 amino acids. The CDR3, as DNA: TGTGCCAGCAATGGGCAGGGGACTGAAGCTTTCTTT. It encodes CASNGQGTEAFF.

This chain connects TRBV29-1 to TRBJ2-1; the D is unclear. Trimming took off 4 bases at V and 9 bases at J, with 1 base between the two ends. The CDR3 contains 8 residues. CDR1 and CDR2 from the germline V gene are SQVTM and ANQGSEA. The CDR3 loop reads CSVGEQFF. The CDR3 bases are TGCAGCGTTGGTGAGCAGTTCTTC.

This clone has just one count. The V gene is TRBV19, the J gene TRBJ2-3; D may be TRBD1 or TRBD2 (5 bases each). Trimming removed 5 bases at V and 8 bases at J, with 11 bases between. CDR3 length: 12 residues. The germline CDR1 and CDR2 sequences are LNHDA and SQIVND (reference sequence). CDR3 residues: CASSPGTRTQYF. Here the CDR3 DNA reads TGTGCCAGTAGTCCCGGGACCCGTACGCAGTATTTT.

On this clone: At one boundary the junction diverges from the germline segment, which might be a read error. The chain is built from TRBV3-1 (or the pseudogene TRBV3-2) and TRBJ2-1; D not resolved. The CDR3 is 11 amino acids. The germline V gene encodes CDR1 LGHDT and CDR2 YNNKEL (reference sequence). CDR3 sequence (DNA): TGTGCCAGCAGACAAGTCGGGGAGCAGTTCTTC. It translates to CASRQVGEQFF.

This clone was detected only once. V is TRBV5-1 and J is TRBJ2-3; 7 nucleotides agree with TRBD2. The CDR3 has 16 residues. J lost 2 bases, V lost 0 bases, and 6 bases had no gene match. Germline V gene lookup returns CDR1 SGHRS and CDR2 YFSETQ. CDR3 sequence reads: CASSLALAADTDTQYF. CDR3 sequence (DNA): TGCGCCAGCAGCTTGGCTCTAGCGGCTGACACAGATACGCAGTATTTT.

This chain uses TRBV19 with TRBJ2-5; D gene unclear. This CDR3 is 15 amino acids long. Trimming shortened V by 2 bases and J by 2 bases, and 12 bases separated the two germline ends. Per the germline V gene, CDR1 is LNHDA and CDR2 is SQIVND (reference sequence). This chain's CDR3 is CASSIRTSLQETQYF. The CDR3 region has the DNA TGTGCCAGTAGTATAAGGACCTCCCTACAAGAGACCCAGTACTTC.

This chain links TRBV4-3 with TRBJ2-5; weak D call: TRBD2 (5 bases). Germline CDR1 reads LGHNA; CDR2 reads YSLEER. This CDR3 is built from 14 residues. The ends were cut back, 3 bases at V and 5 bases at J, with 13 bases in the middle. CDR3 sequence (DNA): TGCGCCAGCAGCCAGAAAAGCGGAGTGGAGACCCAGTACTTC. Amino acids: CASSQKSGVETQYF.

The chain uses TRBV28 and TRBJ1-1; D is unclear. Trimming stripped 7 bases from V and 1 base from J, with 10 bases between. The CDR3 has 13 residues. CDR1 and CDR2 from the germline V gene are MDHEN and SYDVKM. The CDR3 nucleotides read TGTGCCAGCAAGGAGAACGCGAACACTGAAGCTTTCTTT. Encoded protein: CASKENANTEAFF.

V usage is TRBV3-1 (or the pseudogene TRBV3-2) and J usage is TRBJ2-1; D gene unclear. Trimming stripped 5 bases from V and 5 bases from J, with 4 bases between. Germline assignment: CDR1 LGHDT and CDR2 YNNKEL (reference sequence). The CDR3 contains 11 residues. The CDR3 DNA sequence: TGTGCCAGCAGCGTCAACAATGAGCAGTTCTTC. Translating it yields CASSVNNEQFF.

The chain links TRBV5-6 to TRBJ1-3; TRBD1 is a possible D gene (6 bases). The CDR3 length is 15 residues. V was trimmed by 4 bases and J by 3 bases, leaving 14 bases between them. Germline V gene sequence: CDR1 SGHDT, CDR2 YYEEEE. CDR3 residues: CASSPGGADGNTIYF. The CDR3, as DNA: TGTGCCAGCAGCCCGGGGGGGGCAGATGGAAACACCATATATTTT. The complete variable domain, with remaining parts taken from reference TRBV5-6 and TRBJ1-3, reads DAGVTQSPTHLIKTRGQQVTLRCSPKSGHDTVSWYQQALGQGPQFIFQYYEEEERQRGNFPDRFSGHQFPNYSSELNVNALLLGDSALYLCASSPGGADGNTIYFGEGSWLTVV.

This clone has just one count. The chain is built from TRBV6-4 and TRBJ2-4; TRBD1 is a possible D gene (5 bases). The CDR3 is 11 residues long. V shed 7 bases and J shed 13 bases, with 14 bases lying between them. The V gene's germline CDR1 is MRHNA and CDR2 SNTAGT. The CDR3 nucleotides read TGTGCCAGCATGGCAGGGCCCCCACAGTACTTC. This encodes CASMAGPPQYF.

The chain uses TRBV2 and TRBJ2-1; 15 bases are shared with TRBD2. This CDR3 has 16 amino acids. CDR1 is SNHLY, CDR2 FYNNEI, per germline. Losses at the gene ends were 7 bases for V and 1 base for J; bases not matched to a gene: 2. The CDR3 region has the DNA TGTGCCAGCACAGGGACTAGCGGGAGGTCCTACAATGAGCAGTTCTTC. Translation: CASTGTSGRSYNEQFF. The variable domain in full, with the rest retrieved from reference TRBV2 and TRBJ2-1, is EPEVTQTPSHQVTQMGQEVILRCVPISNHLYFYWYRQILGQKVEFLVSFYNNEISEKSEIFDDQFSVERPDGSNFTLKIRSTKLEDSAMYFCASTGTSGRSYNEQFFGPGTRLTVL.

The J gene is TRBJ2-2, the V gene TRBV18; TRBD1 matches at 9 bases. With 2 bases clipped from V and 1 base from J, the junction kept 2 bases outside the gene matches. The CDR3 sequence is 16 residues long. The V gene's germline CDR1 is KGHSH and CDR2 LQKENI. The CDR3 spells CASSPAGQGNTGELFF. For the CDR3, the DNA is TGTGCCAGCTCACCAGCGGGACAGGGGAACACCGGGGAGCTGTTTTTT.